The 21 T cell receptor beta chains reported below all come from one sample, sequenced in a study of blood T cell repertoires in COVID-19. Repertoires were generated with immunoSEQ multiplex PCR, while TCRdb's copy carries only in-frame clones and drops some. The sample contains about 170,000 clones, more than 70% of which appear only once. The sequenced sample was peripheral blood. Receptor source: a man in his fifties or sixties who had recovered from COVID-19.

The chain carries TRBV11-2 and TRBJ2-1; D remains unclear. The CDR3 has 17 residues. The V and J ends lost 2 bases and 0 bases respectively, with 14 bases between them. The germline V gene has CDR1 SGHAT and CDR2 FQNNGV. Here the CDR3 reads CASSLIKFTNSYNEQFF. The CDR3 bases are TGTGCCAGCAGCTTAATTAAGTTTACTAACTCCTACAATGAGCAGTTCTTC.

Only one count was recorded for this clone. This rearrangement joins TRBV5-6 to TRBJ1-5; possible D gene TRBD1, 5 bases. Looked up from germline, CDR1 is SGHDT and CDR2 is YYEEEE. The ends were cut back, 3 bases at V and 0 bases at J, with 10 bases in the middle. The CDR3 totals 15 residues. The CDR3 DNA follows: TGTGCCAGCAGCTCCGGACATTATAGCAATCAGCCCCAGCATTTT. This translates into CASSSGHYSNQPQHF.

V gene TRBV4-3 combines with J gene TRBJ2-5; 10 bases line up with TRBD2. The CDR3 runs to 19 residues. V shed 0 bases, J shed 2 bases, and the junction held 12 bases outside the gene matches. Germline assignment: CDR1 LGHNA and CDR2 YSLEER. The CDR3 DNA reads TGCGCCAGCAGCCAAGATAGGACACCAGGACTAGCGGCGCAAGAGACCCAGTACTTC. Translated: CASSQDRTPGLAAQETQYF.

This chain links TRBV27 with TRBJ1-1, with TRBD1 matching over 7 bases. Losses at the gene ends were 2 bases for V and 2 bases for J; bases not matched to a gene: 5. This CDR3 spans 15 amino acids. Per the germline V gene, CDR1 is MNHEY and CDR2 is SMNVEV (reference sequence). CDR3 amino acids: CASSLGGGVNTEAFF. The CDR3 nucleotides are TGTGCCAGCAGTTTAGGAGGGGGCGTAAACACTGAAGCTTTCTTT.

The chain employs TRBV15 and TRBJ2-5; 7 bases match TRBD1. Germline trimming cut 3 bases from V and 9 bases from J; bases unmatched to any gene: 7. Germline lookup yields CDR1 LNHNV and CDR2 YYDKDF (reference sequence). This CDR3 comprises 13 residues. In nucleotides, the CDR3 is TGTGCCACCAGCAGGGCAGACAGGGTCCCCCAGTACTTC. Protein: CATSRADRVPQYF.

The chain has TRBV11-2 and TRBJ1-3, with D possibly TRBD1 on 6 matching bases. Germline CDR1 reads SGHAT; CDR2 reads FQNNGV. This CDR3 spans 15 amino acids. V was cut by 6 bases and J by 0 bases, with 12 bases left in between. DNA for the CDR3: TGTGCCAGCAGACCCAGGGGATACTCTGGAAACACCATATATTTT. As protein: CASRPRGYSGNTIYF. Using reference TRBV11-2 and TRBJ1-3 for the parts outside the CDR3, the full variable domain is EAGVAQSPRYKIIEKRQSVAFWCNPISGHATLYWYQQILGQGPKLLIQFQNNGVVDDSQLPKDRFSAERLKGVDSTLKIQPAKLEDSAVYLCASRPRGYSGNTIYFGEGSWLTVV.

The chain employs TRBV19 and TRBJ1-1, with 7 bases matching TRBD1. The germline gives CDR1 LNHDA, CDR2 SQIVND (reference sequence). With V trimmed by 5 bases and J by 4 bases, 4 bases remained unmatched. This CDR3 region has 13 residues. CDR3 region: CASSATGATEAFF. CDR3 coding DNA: TGTGCCAGTAGTGCAACAGGGGCCACTGAAGCTTTCTTT. The complete variable domain, with remaining parts taken from reference TRBV19 and TRBJ1-1, reads DGGITQSPKYLFRKEGQNVTLSCEQNLNHDAMYWYRQDPGQGLRLIYYSQIVNDFQKGDIAEGYSVSREKKESFPLTVTSAQKNPTAFYLCASSATGATEAFFGQGTRLTVV.

The chain combines TRBV4-3 with TRBJ1-2; D not certain. The CDR3 sequence is 14 residues long. In germline, CDR1 is LGHNA, CDR2 YSLEER. V was pared by 0 bases and J by 4 bases, with 9 bases between. CDR3 amino acids: CASSQDNSFYGYTF. In DNA form, the CDR3 reads TGCGCCAGCAGCCAAGATAACAGCTTCTATGGCTACACCTTC.

The CDR3 protein is CASSLYQGTGNTIYF. The CDR3 coding sequence is TGTGCCAGCAGCTTGTACCAGGGGACTGGAAACACCATATATTTT. The rearrangement links TRBV5-6 to TRBJ1-3; the D gene is possibly TRBD1 (6 bases). This CDR3 spans 15 amino acids. CDR1 and CDR2 from the germline V gene are SGHDT and YYEEEE. The ends were cut back, 1 base at V and 2 bases at J, with 10 bases in the middle.

This sequence joins TRBV6-5 and TRBJ2-7; D perhaps matches TRBD1 (6 bases). Germline CDR1 is MNHEY and CDR2 is SVGAGI. This CDR3 region has 16 residues. V was trimmed by 4 bases and J by 0 bases, leaving 16 bases between them. This CDR3 is CASSSKHRVYSYEQYF. Here the CDR3 DNA reads TGTGCCAGCAGTTCCAAACACAGGGTTTACTCCTACGAGCAGTACTTC.

The sample holds many counts of this clone. This chain uses TRBV30 with TRBJ1-5, with D unclear. CDR1 and CDR2 (germline): GTSNPN, SVGIG (reference sequence). CDR3 length: 13 amino acids. Trimming cost V 3 bases and J 1 base, with 7 bases left between them. The CDR3 sequence is CAWSPGSNQPQHF. The CDR3 DNA is TGTGCCTGGAGCCCGGGGAGCAATCAGCCCCAGCATTTT.

The chain has TRBV5-4 and TRBJ1-1, with 7 bases that match TRBD1. This CDR3 region has 15 residues. Germline values: CDR1 SGHNT, CDR2 YYREEE (reference sequence). The V and J ends lost 0 bases and 2 bases, in that order; junction bases with no gene match: 4. The CDR3 DNA follows: TGTGCCAGCAGCTTGGCGACAGGGATAAACACTGAAGCTTTCTTT. It yields the protein CASSLATGINTEAFF.

V is TRBV25-1 and J is TRBJ1-2; D is ambiguous. CDR3 length equals 14 residues. Trimming removed 3 bases at V and 5 bases at J, with 13 bases between. Per germline, CDR1 MGHDK and CDR2 SYGVNS. The DNA for the CDR3 is TGTGCCAGCAGTGAGGGAGCGTGGAATTATGGCTACACCTTC. Its protein is CASSEGAWNYGYTF.

V is TRBV9 and J is TRBJ2-1; 10 nucleotides agree with TRBD2. Germline V lookup: CDR1 SGDLS, CDR2 YYNGEE. The CDR3 sequence is 17 residues long. The ends lost 2 bases at V and 1 base at J; junction bases unmatched: 6. For the CDR3, the DNA is TGTGCCAGCAGCGTTTCTAGCGGGAGTAATTCCTACAATGAGCAGTTCTTC. Amino acid sequence: CASSVSSGSNSYNEQFF.

The rearrangement links TRBV6-1 to TRBJ1-5; TRBD1 matches at 7 bases. Germline V lookup: CDR1 MNHNS, CDR2 SASEGT. The J segment lost 9 bases and the V segment lost 3 bases, leaving 5 bases of the junction unmatched. The CDR3 covers 13 residues. CDR3 loop: CASSETGWAPQHF. In nucleotides, the CDR3 is TGTGCCAGCAGTGAGACAGGGTGGGCGCCCCAGCATTTT.

This clone has more than one count but fewer than ten. V is TRBV7-8 and J is TRBJ2-2; perhaps TRBD1 as D (7 bases). The length of the CDR3 is 16 residues. Between the trimmed V and J ends, which lost 3 bases and 4 bases, there was a span of 15 bases. The germline V gene has CDR1 SGHVS and CDR2 FQNEAQ. CDR3 region: CASSFVAGGGTGELFF. In DNA form, the CDR3 reads TGTGCCAGCAGCTTCGTGGCAGGGGGAGGCACCGGGGAGCTGTTTTTT.

The rearrangement links TRBV2 to TRBJ1-6, with a weak D call TRBD1 (6 bases). V was clipped by 6 bases and J by 9 bases, with 15 bases between them. CDR3 size: 14 residues. Germline CDR1 is SNHLY and CDR2 is FYNNEI. The CDR3 region is CASRSRDTLSPLHF. The CDR3 bases are TGTGCCAGCAGGAGCCGGGACACCCTTTCACCCCTCCACTTT.

Regarding this clone: Different DNA sequences within this sample yield the same CDR3. The CDR3 sequence is CASSPGQQETQYF. CDR3 DNA: TGTGCCAGCTCACCCGGACAGCAGGAGACCCAGTACTTC. This chain links TRBV18 with TRBJ2-5; D is perhaps TRBD1 (6 bases). In germline, CDR1 is KGHSH, CDR2 LQKENI. The CDR3 totals 13 residues. V lost 3 bases and J lost 5, with 10 bases in between.

The chain is built from TRBV2 and TRBJ1-1; 9 positions agree with TRBD1. There are 14 residues in the CDR3. After removal of 6 bases from V and 8 bases from J, the junction contained 10 bases not matched to a gene. Germline V gene lookup returns CDR1 SNHLY and CDR2 FYNNEI. DNA of the CDR3: TGTGCCAGCAGCTATCGGACAGGGGAAACAGAAGCTTTCTTT. Translating it yields CASSYRTGETEAFF.

The gene calls are TRBV7-2 and TRBJ2-5; TRBD2 matches 10 bases. J lost 5 bases, V lost 3 bases, and 9 bases had no gene match. The CDR3 loop spans 16 amino acids. Looked up from germline, CDR1 is SGHTA and CDR2 is FQGNSA. The CDR3 DNA reads as TGTGCCAGCAGCTTGAGAGCGGGAGGGCCGGTTGAGACCCAGTACTTC. Its protein is CASSLRAGGPVETQYF.

The V and J genes are TRBV7-9 and TRBJ1-2; weak D call: TRBD1 (5 bases). The CDR3 runs 15 residues. Germline values: CDR1 SEHNR, CDR2 FQNEAQ (reference sequence). Between the trimmed V and J ends, which lost 5 bases and 5 bases, there was a span of 18 bases. For the CDR3, the DNA is TGTGCCAGCAGCGCTACACAGGCGGGAGGATATGGCTACACCTTC. It encodes CASSATQAGGYGYTF. The variable domain in full, completed from reference TRBV7-9 and TRBJ1-2, reads DTGVSQNPRHKITKRGQNVTFRCDPISEHNRLYWYRQTLGQGPEFLTYFQNEAQLEKSRLLSDRFSAERPKGSFSTLEIQRTEQGDSAMYLCASSATQAGGYGYTFGSGTRLTVV.